Listed below are T cell receptor beta chains from one sample, sequenced in a study of blood T cell repertoires in COVID-19. Generated by immunoSEQ multiplex PCR, the TCRdb table keeps only in-frame clones and is missing some. The data hold roughly 80,000 clones, with more than 75% observed a single time. Sequencing was done on a sample of peripheral blood. These receptors were obtained from a human donor in a cohort sampled during active COVID-19. The conserved cysteine and the conserved F or W are not part of the CDR3 here. A D gene is named only where the DNA matches it firmly.

NA | TRBV6-4 | ASSDFADREVHYEQY
TRBD2 | TRBV5-1 | ASSSGVAGGLQETQY
TRBD2 | TRBV5-1 | ASSVLAGSSYNEQF
NA | TRBV9 | ASSPRARASTDTQY
TRBD1 | TRBV5-1 | ASSGGQGSLNEKLF
NA | TRBV2 | ASSLGDGLRDTQY
TRBD1 | TRBV27 | ASSPDRGQAGANVLT
TRBD2 | TRBV29-1 | SSSGVTDTQY
NA | TRBV9 | ASSVDGSSSYNEQF
NA | TRBV7-9 | ASSASGVGYT
TRBD1 | TRBV3-1/TRBV3-2 | ASSPRDRGYNSPLH
NA | TRBV7-9 | ASSFGQGRAEAF
NA | TRBV5-8 | ASTPQRIANSYEQY
NA | TRBV18 | ASSPFSEDTEAF
NA | TRBV5-4 | ASSLVDGELF
NA | TRBV3-1/TRBV3-2 | ASSQVGGPNQPQH
NA | TRBV3-1/TRBV3-2 | ASSPRDSSSYNSPLH
TRBD2 | TRBV7-2 | ASSLGTSGTRTDTQY
NA | TRBV5-1 | ASSRSGGSTEAF
NA | TRBV27 | ASSKQGISYEQY
NA | TRBV28 | ASSFQLRDTIY
TRBD1 | TRBV5-1 | ASSYQGAGELF
TRBD1 | TRBV7-2 | ASSPGQDNQPQH
NA | TRBV9 | ASSVGANSGNTIY
TRBD1 | TRBV5-5 | ASSLRTGDYGYT
TRBD2 | TRBV4-1 | ASSQHGLVYEQY
TRBD1 | TRBV9 | ASSVGGQGLNTGELF
NA | TRBV6-5 | ASRQTRTGVGGYT
NA | TRBV19 | ASRIDGSSGNTIY
NA | TRBV3-1/TRBV3-2 | ASSRGQNTGELF
NA | TRBV28 | ASSPQTVGSYEQY
TRBD1 | TRBV28 | ASRRTGAYEQY
NA | TRBV9 | ASRSHYSSNYGYT
TRBD1 | TRBV7-8 | ASSHGTGGQPQH
TRBD1 | TRBV28 | ASSSPTGRWGYT
TRBD1 | TRBV5-1 | ASSRDRDNSPLH
NA | TRBV19 | ASSIGSVYEQF
TRBD1 | TRBV19 | ASSNLQTGGMNTEAF
NA | TRBV5-1 | ASSLSQGQSYEQY
TRBD2 | TRBV5-1 | ASSPGTSGRSYEQF
NA | TRBV28 | ATGYPYEQY